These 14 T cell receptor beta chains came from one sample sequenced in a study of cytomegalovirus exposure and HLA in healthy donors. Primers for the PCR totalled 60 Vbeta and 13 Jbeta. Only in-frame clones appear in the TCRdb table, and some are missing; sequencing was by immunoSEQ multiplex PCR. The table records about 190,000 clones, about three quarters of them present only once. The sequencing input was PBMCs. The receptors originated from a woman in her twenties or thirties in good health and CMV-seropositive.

The CDR3 spells CASGSEYRQYF. The CDR3 DNA reads TGTGCCAGCGGCTCGGAGTATCGGCAGTACTTC. This chain links TRBV6-6 with TRBJ2-7; D is undetermined. Germline CDR1 MNHNY, CDR2 SVGAGI (reference sequence). CDR3 length equals 11 residues. Deletions cut 8 bases from V and 9 bases from J, with 14 bases between.

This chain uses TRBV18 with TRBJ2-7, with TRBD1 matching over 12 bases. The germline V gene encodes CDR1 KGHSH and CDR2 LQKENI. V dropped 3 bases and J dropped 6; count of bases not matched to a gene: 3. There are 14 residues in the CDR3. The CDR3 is CASSPGQGASEQYF. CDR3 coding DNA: TGTGCCAGCTCACCGGGACAGGGGGCTAGCGAGCAGTACTTC.

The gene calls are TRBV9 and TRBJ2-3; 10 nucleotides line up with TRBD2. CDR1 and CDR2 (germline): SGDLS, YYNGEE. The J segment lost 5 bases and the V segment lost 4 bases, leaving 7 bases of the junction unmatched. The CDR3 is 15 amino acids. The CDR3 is CASSFGASGGDTQYF. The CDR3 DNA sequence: TGTGCCAGCAGCTTCGGGGCTAGCGGGGGAGATACGCAGTATTTT.

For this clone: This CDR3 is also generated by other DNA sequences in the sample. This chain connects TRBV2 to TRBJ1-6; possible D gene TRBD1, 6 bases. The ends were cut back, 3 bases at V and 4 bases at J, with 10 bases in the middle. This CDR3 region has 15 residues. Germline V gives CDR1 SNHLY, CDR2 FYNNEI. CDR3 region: CASSDGGRYNSPLHF. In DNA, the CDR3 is TGTGCCAGCAGTGATGGGGGCCGTTATAATTCACCCCTCCACTTT.

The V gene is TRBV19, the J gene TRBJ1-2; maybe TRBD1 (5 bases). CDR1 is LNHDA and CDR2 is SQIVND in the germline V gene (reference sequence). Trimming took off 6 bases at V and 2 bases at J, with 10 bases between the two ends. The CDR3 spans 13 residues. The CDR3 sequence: CASSWAGNYGYTF. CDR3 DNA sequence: TGTGCCAGTAGCTGGGCAGGGAACTATGGCTACACCTTC.

The chain's CDR3 is CASSLMAQGLGEQYF. The CDR3 DNA follows: TGTGCCAGCTCACTGATGGCACAGGGGCTGGGTGAGCAGTACTTC. The V call is TRBV18, the J call TRBJ2-7; 7 positions match TRBD1. The V gene's germline CDR1 is KGHSH and CDR2 LQKENI. Trimming took 4 bases from V and 7 from J; bases not matched to a gene: 13. This CDR3 spans 15 amino acids.

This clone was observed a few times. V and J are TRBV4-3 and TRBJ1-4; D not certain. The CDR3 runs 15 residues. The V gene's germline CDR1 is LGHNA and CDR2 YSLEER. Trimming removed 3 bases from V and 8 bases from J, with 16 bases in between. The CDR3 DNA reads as TGCGCCAGCAGCCATGCCCCCCCCCGAGGAGAAAAACTGTTTTTT. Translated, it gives CASSHAPPRGEKLFF.

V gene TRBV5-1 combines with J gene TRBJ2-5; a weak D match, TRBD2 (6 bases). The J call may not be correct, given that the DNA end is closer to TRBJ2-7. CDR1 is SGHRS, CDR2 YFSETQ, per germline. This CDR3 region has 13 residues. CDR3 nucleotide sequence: TGCGCCAGCAGTGGCCCAGGAGGGATCGAGCAGTACTTC. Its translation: CASSGPGGIEQYF.

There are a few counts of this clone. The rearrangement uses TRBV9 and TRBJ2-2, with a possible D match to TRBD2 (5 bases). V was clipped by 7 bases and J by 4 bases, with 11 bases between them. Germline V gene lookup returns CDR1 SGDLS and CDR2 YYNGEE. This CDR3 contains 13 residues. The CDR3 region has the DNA TGTGCCAGCTCCTCCCGGGGCACCGGGGAGCTGTTTTTT. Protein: CASSSRGTGELFF. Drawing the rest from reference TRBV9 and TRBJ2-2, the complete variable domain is DSGVTQTPKHLITATGQRVTLRCSPRSGDLSVYWYQQSLDQGLQFLIQYYNGEERAKGNILERFSAQQFPDLHSELNLSSLELGDSALYFCASSSRGTGELFFGEGSRLTVL.

The CDR3 DNA follows: TGTGCCAGCAGCCCAATCACAGGGGGCTTAATTAACACTGAAGCTTTCTTT. Translated: CASSPITGGLINTEAFF. This chain links TRBV28 with TRBJ1-1; TRBD1 matches 9 bases. This CDR3 comprises 17 residues. CDR1 MDHEN and CDR2 SYDVKM come from the germline V gene. V lost 6 bases and J lost 2; bases outside the gene matches: 13.

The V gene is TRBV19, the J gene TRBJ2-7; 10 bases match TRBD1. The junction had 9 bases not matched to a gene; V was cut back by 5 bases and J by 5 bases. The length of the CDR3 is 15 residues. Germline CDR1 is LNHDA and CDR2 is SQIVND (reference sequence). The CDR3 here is CASSSSTGGPNEQYF. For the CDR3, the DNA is TGTGCCAGTAGTTCATCGACAGGGGGCCCCAACGAGCAGTACTTC.

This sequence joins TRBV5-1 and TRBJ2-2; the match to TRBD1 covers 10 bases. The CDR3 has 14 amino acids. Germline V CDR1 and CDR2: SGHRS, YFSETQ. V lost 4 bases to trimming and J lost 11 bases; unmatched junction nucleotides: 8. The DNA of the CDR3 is TGCGCCAGCAGCCAAGGGACAGGGGTTGATGAGCTGTTTTTT. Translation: CASSQGTGVDELFF.

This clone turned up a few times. The CDR3 sequence: CASTNGRDNGKLFF. The CDR3, as DNA: TGTGCCAGTACTAACGGCAGGGACAACGGTAAACTGTTTTTT. V is TRBV19 and J is TRBJ1-4, with a possible D match to TRBD1 (6 bases). The V gene's germline CDR1 is LNHDA and CDR2 SQIVND (reference sequence). The CDR3 is 14 residues long. The V gene lost 7 bases and the J gene lost 11 bases, with 20 bases spanning the gap.

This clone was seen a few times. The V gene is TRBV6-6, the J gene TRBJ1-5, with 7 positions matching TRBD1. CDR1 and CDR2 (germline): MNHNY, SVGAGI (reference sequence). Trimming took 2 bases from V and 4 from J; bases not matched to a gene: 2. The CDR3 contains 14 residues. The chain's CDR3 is CASSYGDSNQPQHF. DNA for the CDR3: TGTGCCAGCAGTTACGGGGACAGTAATCAGCCCCAGCATTTT.